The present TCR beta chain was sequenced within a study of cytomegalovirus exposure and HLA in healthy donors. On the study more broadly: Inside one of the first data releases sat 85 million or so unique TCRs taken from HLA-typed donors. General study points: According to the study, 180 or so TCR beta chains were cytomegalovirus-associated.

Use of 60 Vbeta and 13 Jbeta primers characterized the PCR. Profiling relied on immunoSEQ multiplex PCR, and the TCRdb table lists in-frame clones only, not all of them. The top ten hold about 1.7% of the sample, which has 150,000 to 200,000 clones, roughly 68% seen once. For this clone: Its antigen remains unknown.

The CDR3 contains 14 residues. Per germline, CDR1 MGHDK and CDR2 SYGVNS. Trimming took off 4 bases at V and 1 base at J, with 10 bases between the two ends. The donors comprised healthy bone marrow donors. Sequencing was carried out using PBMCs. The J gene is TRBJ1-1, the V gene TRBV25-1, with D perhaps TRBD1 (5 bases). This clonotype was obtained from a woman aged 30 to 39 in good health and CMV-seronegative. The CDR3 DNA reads TGTGCCAGCAGTGGAGACGGGGGGAACACTGAAGCTTTCTTT. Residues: CASSGDGGNTEAFF.